This T cell receptor (beta chain) comes out of a study of ipilimumab plus nivolumab after autologous stem cell transplantation. At the level of the study: A median of about 8 nivolumab and roughly 5 ipilimumab doses were given. The DLBCL cohort had primary refractory and relapsed disease, with 18-month progression-free survival of approximately 87% and 28%.

Repertoires were generated with immunoSEQ multiplex PCR, while TCRdb's copy carries only in-frame clones and drops some. Among 15,000 to 20,000 clones, about 81% were seen once, and the ten largest hold more than 20%. Checkpoint therapy with ipilimumab 1 mg/kg began 14 to 28 days after transplant. Through week 26, nivolumab 3 mg/kg IV was given weeks 1, 4, 7, 10, then biweekly. Specimen: PBMCs, collected in a trial of ipilimumab plus nivolumab as post-transplant consolidation. This receptor was taken from a male donor with diffuse large B-cell lymphoma.

CDR3 amino acids: CASSQKPVSFSTGANTEAFF. The CDR3 DNA follows: TGCGCCAGCAGCCAAAAGCCCGTAAGTTTCTCGACAGGGGCGAACACTGAAGCTTTCTTT. This sequence joins TRBV4-1 and TRBJ1-1; 8 nucleotides line up with TRBD1. The CDR3 sequence is 20 residues long. V lost 2 bases, J lost 1 base, and 18 bases stayed unmatched. Germline V gene data show CDR1 as MGHRA and CDR2 as YSYEKL.